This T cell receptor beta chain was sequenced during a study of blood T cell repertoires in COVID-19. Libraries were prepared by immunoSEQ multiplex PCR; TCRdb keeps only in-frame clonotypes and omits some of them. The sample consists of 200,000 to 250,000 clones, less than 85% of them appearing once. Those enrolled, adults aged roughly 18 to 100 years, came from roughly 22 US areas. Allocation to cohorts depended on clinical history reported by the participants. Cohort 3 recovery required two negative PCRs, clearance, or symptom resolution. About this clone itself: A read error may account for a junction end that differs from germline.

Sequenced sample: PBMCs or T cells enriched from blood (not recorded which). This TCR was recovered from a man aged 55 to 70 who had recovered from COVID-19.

CDR3 DNA sequence: TGTGCCAGCAGCCCGGCGGGGCCCCTACGCTTT. Translation gives CASSPAGPLRF. This sequence joins TRBV7-8 and TRBJ2-3; possibly TRBD2 for D (6 bases). Germline lookup yields CDR1 SGHVS and CDR2 FQNEAQ. CDR3 length: 11 residues.